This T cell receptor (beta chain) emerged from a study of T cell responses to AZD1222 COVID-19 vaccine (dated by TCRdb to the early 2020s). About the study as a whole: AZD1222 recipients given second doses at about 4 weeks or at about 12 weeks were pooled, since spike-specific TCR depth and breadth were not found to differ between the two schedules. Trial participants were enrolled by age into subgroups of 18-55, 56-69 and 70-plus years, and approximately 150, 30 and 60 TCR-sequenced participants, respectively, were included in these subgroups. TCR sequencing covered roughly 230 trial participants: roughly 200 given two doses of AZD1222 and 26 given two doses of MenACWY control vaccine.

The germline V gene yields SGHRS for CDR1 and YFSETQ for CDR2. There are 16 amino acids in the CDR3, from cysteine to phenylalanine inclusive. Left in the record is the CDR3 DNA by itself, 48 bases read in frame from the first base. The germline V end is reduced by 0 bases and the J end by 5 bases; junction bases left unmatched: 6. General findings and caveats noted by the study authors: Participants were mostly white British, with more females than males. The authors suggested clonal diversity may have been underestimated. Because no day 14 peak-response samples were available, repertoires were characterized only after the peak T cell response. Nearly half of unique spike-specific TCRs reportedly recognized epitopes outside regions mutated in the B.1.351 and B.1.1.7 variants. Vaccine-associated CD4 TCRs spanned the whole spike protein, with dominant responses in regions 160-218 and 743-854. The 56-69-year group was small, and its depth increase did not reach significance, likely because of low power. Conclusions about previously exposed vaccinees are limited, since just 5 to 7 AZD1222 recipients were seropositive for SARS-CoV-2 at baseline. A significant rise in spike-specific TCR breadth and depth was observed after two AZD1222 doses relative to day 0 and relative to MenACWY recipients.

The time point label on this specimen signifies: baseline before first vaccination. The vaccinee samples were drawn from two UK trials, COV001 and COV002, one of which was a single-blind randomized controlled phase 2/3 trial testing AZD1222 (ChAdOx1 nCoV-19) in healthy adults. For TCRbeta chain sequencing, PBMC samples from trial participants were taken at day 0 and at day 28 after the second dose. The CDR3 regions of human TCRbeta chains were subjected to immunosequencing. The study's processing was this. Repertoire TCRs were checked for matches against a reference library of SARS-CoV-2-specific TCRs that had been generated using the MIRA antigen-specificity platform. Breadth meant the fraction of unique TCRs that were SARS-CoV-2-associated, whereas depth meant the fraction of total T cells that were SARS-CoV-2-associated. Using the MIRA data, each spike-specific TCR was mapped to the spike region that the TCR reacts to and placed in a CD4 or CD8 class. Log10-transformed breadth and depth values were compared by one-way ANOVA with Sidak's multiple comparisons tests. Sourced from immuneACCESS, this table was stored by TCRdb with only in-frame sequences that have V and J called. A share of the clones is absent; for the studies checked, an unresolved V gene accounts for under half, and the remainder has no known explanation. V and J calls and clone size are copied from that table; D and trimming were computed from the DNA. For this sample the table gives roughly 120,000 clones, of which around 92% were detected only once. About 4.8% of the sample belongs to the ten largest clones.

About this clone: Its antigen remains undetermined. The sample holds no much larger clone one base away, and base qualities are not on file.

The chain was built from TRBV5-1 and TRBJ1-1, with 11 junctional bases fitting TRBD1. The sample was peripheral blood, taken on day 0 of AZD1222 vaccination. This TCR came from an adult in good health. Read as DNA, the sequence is TGCGCCAGCAGCTTGGGAATAGGACAGGGGGCAACTGAAGCTTTCTTT. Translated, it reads CASSLGIGQGATEAFF.